This T cell receptor beta chain appears in the sequencing data of a study of PD-L1 blockade in urothelial cancer. About the research overall: Blood analysis occurred 3 weeks (second dose) and 6 weeks after treatment start.

Per germline, CDR1 SGHDN and CDR2 FVKESK. V lost 1 base and J lost 7; bases outside the gene matches: 9. This CDR3 spans 15 amino acids. This clone was seen at least ten times. Assay used: immunoSEQ multiplex PCR; TCRdb lists only in-frame clones, some missing. Counted here are around 87,000 clones, approximately 82% occurring once; the ten biggest clones make up roughly 8%. This sample's time point: peripheral blood 6 weeks after treatment start. The sample consisted of PBMCs, taken around atezolizumab (anti-PD-L1) treatment. This TCR came from an older man with urothelial cancer. This rearrangement joins TRBV14 to TRBJ2-5; 7 bases are a match to TRBD1. The CDR3 loop is CASSQGATGWRTQYF. CDR3 sequence (DNA): TGTGCCAGCAGCCAAGGAGCGACAGGGTGGAGGACCCAGTACTTC.